Presented here are 30 T cell receptor beta chains from one specimen sequenced in a study of cytomegalovirus exposure and HLA in healthy donors. PCR employed 60 Vbeta and 13 Jbeta primers. The assay was immunoSEQ multiplex PCR, and TCRdb's table has in-frame clones only and misses some. In the table there are about 240,000 clones, around 78% of which are singletons. Material for sequencing was PBMCs. The receptors derive from a boy under 18 in good health and CMV-seronegative.

The rearrangement joins TRBV27 to TRBJ1-1; D is undetermined. The CDR3 runs to 13 residues. With 4 bases removed from V and 0 bases from J, the gap between germline ends came to 6 bases. In germline, CDR1 is MNHEY, CDR2 SMNVEV (reference sequence). The CDR3 sequence is CASSWAVNTEAFF. The DNA for the CDR3 is TGTGCCAGCAGTTGGGCAGTGAACACTGAAGCTTTCTTT.

The chain has TRBV28 and TRBJ1-1, with TRBD1 identical over 7 bases. Trimming removed 5 bases from V and 0 bases from J; junction bases left unmatched: 3. From germline, CDR1 is MDHEN and CDR2 SYDVKM. The CDR3 spans 14 residues. The DNA of the CDR3 is TGTGCCAGCAGTCCAGGGACAGTGAACACTGAAGCTTTCTTT. Its translation is CASSPGTVNTEAFF.

J is TRBJ2-5 and V is TRBV5-1; D might be TRBD2 (6 bases). Germline CDR1 reads SGHRS; CDR2 reads YFSETQ. V was pared by 8 bases and J by 1 base, with 21 bases between. The CDR3 covers 16 residues. In DNA form, the CDR3 reads TGCGCCAGTACCGGGGGTGGGCAGGCCCTCCAAGAGACCCAGTACTTC. Translating gives CASTGGGQALQETQYF.

This sequence joins TRBV6-5 and TRBJ2-1; TRBD1 might be the D (5 bases). The V and J ends lost 2 bases and 6 bases respectively, with 8 bases between them. The germline CDR1 and CDR2 sequences are MNHEY and SVGAGI. The CDR3 covers 13 residues. Here the CDR3 DNA reads TGTGCCAGCAGTTACACAGGTCCCAATGAGCAGTTCTTC. Its translation is CASSYTGPNEQFF.

On this clone: The junction and the germline gene differ at one end; a read error may be behind it. CDR3 nucleotide sequence: TGTGCCAGCAGCGAACAGGGGACCCCTCATGGCTACCCCTTC. This encodes CASSEQGTPHGYPF. The V and J genes are TRBV2 and TRBJ1-2; 7 nucleotides match TRBD1. Germline V gene sequence: CDR1 SNHLY, CDR2 FYNNEI. CDR3 size: 14 residues.

The J gene is TRBJ2-7, the V gene TRBV30; 7 bases align to TRBD2. The CDR3 spans 19 residues. Germline V gene sequence: CDR1 GTSNPN, CDR2 SVGIG (reference sequence). Trimming took 2 bases from V and 3 from J; bases not matched to a gene: 22. The CDR3 protein is CAWSMGPGGRNPLHYEQYF. The CDR3 nucleotides read TGTGCCTGGAGTATGGGGCCGGGGGGTAGAAACCCTCTCCACTACGAGCAGTACTTC.

The chain combines TRBV2 with TRBJ2-3, with D possibly matching TRBD1 (5 bases). The CDR3 loop spans 13 amino acids. Germline loops: CDR1 SNHLY, CDR2 FYNNEI. Trimming cost V 7 bases and J 2 bases, with 10 bases left between them. CDR3 loop: CASNRQNTDTQYF. The DNA of the CDR3 is TGTGCCAGCAACAGACAGAACACAGATACGCAGTATTTT.

V and J are TRBV5-4 and TRBJ2-3, with 10 bases aligning to TRBD2. CDR3 length: 15 amino acids. The V gene's germline CDR1 is SGHNT and CDR2 YYREEE (reference sequence). The trim removed 1 base at V and 4 bases at J, leaving 3 bases unmatched. CDR3 amino acids: CASSLSGGASDTQYF. Here the CDR3 DNA reads TGTGCCAGCAGCTTGAGCGGGGGGGCCTCAGATACGCAGTATTTT.

The genes are TRBV5-5 and TRBJ2-5; 8 positions match TRBD1. The germline V gene encodes CDR1 SGHKS and CDR2 YYEKEE (reference sequence). The CDR3 has 16 residues. The V gene end was trimmed by 5 bases and the J gene end by 2 bases; junction bases not matched to a gene: 11. CDR3 residues: CASSIGQGVTQETQYF. The CDR3 DNA sequence: TGTGCCAGCAGTATAGGACAGGGCGTGACTCAAGAGACCCAGTACTTC.

This clone was seen a few times. This sequence joins TRBV29-1 and TRBJ2-1, with 8 nucleotides matching TRBD1. Germline V gene data show CDR1 as SQVTM and CDR2 as ANQGSEA. This CDR3 region has 15 residues. With 7 bases clipped from V and 4 bases from J, the junction kept 12 bases outside the gene matches. The CDR3 here is CSAWTGRTDYNEQFF. As DNA, the CDR3 is TGCAGCGCGTGGACAGGGAGGACGGATTACAATGAGCAGTTCTTC.

The chain has TRBV6-1 and TRBJ1-5; the match to TRBD1 covers 8 bases. Germline lookup yields CDR1 MNHNS and CDR2 SASEGT. The J segment lost 3 bases and the V segment lost 5 bases, leaving 6 bases of the junction unmatched. CDR3 length: 15 amino acids. The CDR3 DNA follows: TGTGCCAGCAGTACAGGGGGGTTGTACAATCAGCCCCAGCATTTT. It codes for CASSTGGLYNQPQHF.

The chain uses TRBV10-3 and TRBJ2-3; TRBD1 aligns across 10 bases. Germline V CDR1 and CDR2: ENHRY, SYGVKD. Unmatched junction bases numbered 8, after V lost 5 bases and J lost 3 bases. The CDR3 extends over 16 amino acids. This CDR3 is CAISPLTGGKTDTQYF. The CDR3, as DNA: TGTGCCATCAGTCCTTTGACAGGGGGCAAAACAGATACGCAGTATTTT.

In its sample, this clone was seen once. The chain has TRBV2 and TRBJ2-5; D is possibly TRBD2 (5 bases). The end of the DNA fits TRBJ2-7 better, so the J call may be wrong. CDR1 is SNHLY and CDR2 is FYNNEI in the germline V gene. The CDR3 sequence is 17 residues long. In DNA form, the CDR3 reads TGTGCCAGCCGTTCAAGGAGGTGGTTAGGGTTCTCCTACGAGCAGTACTTC. This sequence encodes CASRSRRWLGFSYEQYF.

The chain employs TRBV5-1 and TRBJ1-2, with 9 nucleotides matching TRBD1. V lost 0 bases to trimming and J lost 13 bases; unmatched junction nucleotides: 7. CDR3 size: 13 residues. Germline V lookup: CDR1 SGHRS, CDR2 YFSETQ. Written as DNA, the CDR3 is TGCGCCAGCAGCTTGGGGACAGGGGCCCCCTTCACCTTC. It translates to CASSLGTGAPFTF.

The CDR3 loop is CASSMGRGSYGYTF. The DNA of the CDR3 is TGTGCCAGTAGTATGGGGCGGGGATCCTATGGCTACACCTTC. This chain connects TRBV19 to TRBJ1-2; D possibly corresponds to TRBD1 (5 bases). The CDR3 runs 14 residues. Trimming shortened V by 3 bases and J by 4 bases, and 12 bases separated the two germline ends. The germline gives CDR1 LNHDA, CDR2 SQIVND (reference sequence).

The chain is built from TRBV6-6 and TRBJ2-3; 8 bases agree with TRBD1. V dropped 0 bases and J dropped 7; count of bases not matched to a gene: 9. Germline V gives CDR1 MNHNY, CDR2 SVGAGI (reference sequence). The CDR3 is 16 amino acids. CDR3 region: CASSYSRSGGMYTQYF. CDR3 sequence (DNA): TGTGCCAGCAGTTACTCGCGCTCAGGGGGCATGTATACGCAGTATTTT.

The chain recombines TRBV10-2 with TRBJ2-5; TRBD2 matches 7 bases. Germline loops: CDR1 WSHSY, CDR2 SAAADI. J gave up 5 bases and V 5 bases, and 5 bases lay outside the gene matches. This CDR3 is 13 amino acids long. The CDR3: CASSRRELETQYF. The CDR3 DNA reads TGCGCCAGCAGTAGGCGGGAGCTGGAGACCCAGTACTTC.

This clone appeared once. This chain joins TRBV30 and TRBJ2-7; D is possibly TRBD1 (7 bases). V gave up 3 bases and J gave up 4 bases, with 16 bases separating them. The CDR3 totals 14 residues. The germline V gene has CDR1 GTSNPN and CDR2 SVGIG (reference sequence). The chain's CDR3 is CAWSPGGSQYEQYF. The CDR3, as DNA: TGTGCCTGGAGCCCAGGGGGGTCCCAGTACGAGCAGTACTTC.

With respect to this clone: One end of the junction does not line up with germline, which may come from a read error. The rearrangement links TRBV30 to TRBJ2-1; D is possibly TRBD2 (6 bases). The CDR3 is 12 amino acids. Germline V lookup: CDR1 GTSNPN, CDR2 SVGIG (reference sequence). The CDR3 loop reads CARRGGYNEQFF. For the CDR3, the DNA is TGTGCCCGGAGGGGAGGCTACAATGAGCAGTTCTTC.

V and J are TRBV7-6 and TRBJ1-4; D might be TRBD1 (6 bases). Trimming stripped 0 bases from V and 3 bases from J, with 11 bases between. The CDR3 has 16 residues. Germline V CDR1 and CDR2: SGHVS, FNYEAQ. The CDR3 spells CASSLAYRVANEKLFF. Here the CDR3 DNA reads TGTGCCAGCAGCTTAGCCTACAGGGTGGCTAATGAAAAACTGTTTTTT.

The gene calls are TRBV7-3 and TRBJ1-2; no clear D gene. CDR1 SGHTA and CDR2 FQGTGA come from the germline V gene. Trimming took 5 bases from V and 2 from J, leaving 15 bases between them. The CDR3 totals 15 residues. In DNA form, the CDR3 reads TGTGCCAGCAGCCAAGGCGGGCGGCAGAACTATGGCTACACCTTC. Translation gives CASSQGGRQNYGYTF. The whole variable domain, remainder taken from reference TRBV7-3 and TRBJ1-2, is GAGVSQTPSNKVTEKGKYVELRCDPISGHTALYWYRQSLGQGPEFLIYFQGTGAADDSGLPNDRFFAVRPEGSVSTLKIQRTERGDSAVYLCASSQGGRQNYGYTFGSGTRLTVV.

The table lists this clone with a few counts. J is TRBJ2-7 and V is TRBV7-9, with 7 bases fitting TRBD2. Per the germline V gene, CDR1 is SEHNR and CDR2 is FQNEAQ (reference sequence). Unmatched junction bases numbered 8, after V lost 0 bases and J lost 3 bases. This CDR3 comprises 16 residues. CDR3 in amino acids: CASSLALGGDHYEQYF. The CDR3 nucleotides are TGTGCCAGCAGCTTAGCCTTGGGGGGGGATCACTACGAGCAGTACTTC.

The V gene is TRBV12-2, the J gene TRBJ2-5; the D segment call TRBD2 is taken from the table without a DNA check. TRBV12-2 is marked as a pseudogene. The CDR3 has 12 residues. CDR3 sequence reads: CASRTGGETQYF. CDR3 nucleotide sequence: TGTGCAAGTCGTACCGGGGGAGAGACCCAGTACTTC.

The chain couples TRBV19 to TRBJ2-1; 11 nucleotides agree with TRBD2. J was trimmed by 3 bases and V by 10 bases; bases with no gene match: 5. Germline CDR1 reads LNHDA; CDR2 reads SQIVND (reference sequence). The length of the CDR3 is 14 residues. DNA for the CDR3: TGTGCCACAAGACTAGCGGGGAGCTACAATGAGCAGTTCTTC. It specifies CATRLAGSYNEQFF.

V is TRBV7-3 and J is TRBJ1-1, with TRBD1 matching over 9 bases. The CDR3 loop spans 16 amino acids. Trimming removed 5 bases from V and 4 bases from J; junction bases left unmatched: 11. In germline, CDR1 is SGHTA, CDR2 FQGTGA. The CDR3 spells CASSLGQGRGGTEAFF. CDR3 bases: TGTGCCAGCAGCCTCGGACAGGGGAGGGGTGGCACTGAAGCTTTCTTT.

The V call is TRBV6-1, the J call TRBJ2-1; the match to TRBD2 covers 10 bases. This CDR3 region has 16 residues. V was pared by 3 bases and J by 2 bases, with 4 bases of the junction left unmatched. Germline V CDR1 and CDR2: MNHNS, SASEGT. As DNA, the CDR3 is TGTGCCAGCAGTGACCCTAGCGGGAGACCCTACAATGAGCAGTTCTTC. The encoded protein is CASSDPSGRPYNEQFF.

This clone was observed a few times. V gene TRBV19 combines with J gene TRBJ2-7; 10 bases fit TRBD2. The V and J ends lost 6 bases and 3 bases, in that order; junction bases with no gene match: 5. This CDR3 is built from 14 residues. Germline V lookup: CDR1 LNHDA, CDR2 SQIVND (reference sequence). CDR3 sequence (DNA): TGTGCCAGTAGGTCCCTAGCGGGGGACTACGAGCAGTACTTC. Protein: CASRSLAGDYEQYF.

The chain's CDR3 is CASSEFSRFNQPQHF. DNA of the CDR3: TGCGCCAGCAGTGAATTTTCCAGGTTCAATCAGCCCCAGCATTTT. This chain uses TRBV10-2 with TRBJ1-5; D unclear. This CDR3 has 15 residues. The V gene's germline CDR1 is WSHSY and CDR2 SAAADI. Trimming left V 3 bases short and J 3 bases short, with 12 bases between.

This clone was seen a single time. This chain joins TRBV27 and TRBJ2-7; 11 positions match TRBD2. The CDR3 runs to 15 residues. Looked up from germline, CDR1 is MNHEY and CDR2 is SMNVEV (reference sequence). V was pared by 6 bases and J by 2 bases, with 6 bases of the junction left unmatched. The CDR3 region is CASSRGTSGTYEQYF. CDR3 nucleotide sequence: TGTGCCAGCAGCCGCGGGACTAGCGGCACCTACGAGCAGTACTTC.

The V call is TRBV5-1, the J call TRBJ2-7, with 12 bases that match TRBD2. There are 15 residues in the CDR3. Germline V gene sequence: CDR1 SGHRS, CDR2 YFSETQ. Unmatched junction bases numbered 4, after V lost 0 bases and J lost 6 bases. Here the CDR3 DNA reads TGCGCCAGCAGCTTGGGACTAGCGGGAGACAGCGAGCAGTACTTC. It specifies CASSLGLAGDSEQYF.